The clone carrying this TCR beta chain was recorded a few times. Its matching antigen is unknown. These data are taken from a study of T cells in localized non-small cell lung cancer. General observations from the study: Appearing in adjacent lung were a median roughly 57 of the top 100 tumor clones. Among blood samples, higher T cell density accompanied longer overall survival. Measurement of T cell clonality placed uninvolved adjacent lung highest, above the level in tumor. Because sequencing included only one region (of the tumor), heterogeneity remains possible.

The protocol was immunoSEQ multiplex PCR, while the TCRdb copy is restricted to in-frame clones and leaves out a portion. The sample gives thousands of clones, around 25% of which show up once; 6% to 8.5% is in the top ten. V was pared by 7 bases and J by 1 base, with 10 bases of the junction left unmatched. Germline V gene data show CDR1 as MNHGY and CDR2 as SAAAGT. This CDR3 is built from 16 residues. The chain joins TRBV6-8 to TRBJ2-3; 8 bases line up with TRBD2. The source material was lung tumor tissue, sampled before any cancer treatment. The clonotype was recovered from a man aged 40-75 years with stage III lung adenocarcinoma. CDR3 sequence (DNA): TGTGCCAGCATTGAGTTCGGGCGGGGGGGCACAGATACGCAGTATTTT. Translation gives CASIEFGRGGTDTQYF.